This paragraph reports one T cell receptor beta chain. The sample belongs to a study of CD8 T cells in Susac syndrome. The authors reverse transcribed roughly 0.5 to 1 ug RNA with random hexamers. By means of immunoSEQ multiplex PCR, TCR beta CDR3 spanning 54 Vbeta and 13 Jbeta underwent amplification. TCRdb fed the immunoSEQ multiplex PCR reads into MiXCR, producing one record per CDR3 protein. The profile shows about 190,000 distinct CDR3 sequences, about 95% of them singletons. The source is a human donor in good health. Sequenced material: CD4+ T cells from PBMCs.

Written as DNA, the CDR3 is TGTGCCAGCGGGAAGGACGCAGATACGCAGTATTTT. Its protein is CASGKDADTQYF. The chain employs TRBV12-3 or TRBV12-4 and TRBJ2-3; unclear D gene. The CDR3 length is 12 residues. V was clipped by 8 bases and J by 4 bases, with 10 bases between them.